This TCR beta chain was retrieved from a study of blood T cell dynamics during melanoma immunotherapy. Study information: First-line therapy was either pembrolizumab or nivolumab with ipilimumab for metastatic melanoma.

Findings of the study overall: It remained unknown if the driving T cell clones were melanoma-specific.

Per the germline V gene, CDR1 is SGHRS and CDR2 is YFSETQ. This CDR3 contains 16 residues. With V trimmed by 0 bases and J by 2 bases, 3 bases remained unmatched. About this clone: Its matching antigen is unknown.

The time point here: pre-treatment baseline. Patients with prior systemic cancer treatment, concomitant immunosuppressants, or other active malignancies were excluded. A fixed DNA input of 350 ng was used per bulk PBMC sample. Profiling relied on immunoSEQ multiplex PCR, and the TCRdb table lists in-frame clones only, not all of them. Among thousands of clones listed, approximately 88% were seen once. The chain combines TRBV5-1 with TRBJ2-3; 10 nucleotides agree with TRBD2. This specimen was blood, taken from a patient treated with checkpoint blockade. The source is a human donor with melanoma. Some clones in this sample may be carry-over from other donors' samples. The CDR3 region has the DNA TGCGCCAGCAGCTTGGGACTAGCGGGCGACACAGATACGCAGTATTTT. As protein: CASSLGLAGDTDTQYF.